The 26 T cell receptor beta chains in this list originate from one sample, sequenced in a study of tumor and adjacent non-tumor tissue in lung cancer. The template was RNA from unsorted bulk tissue. The library came from three nested PCR rounds adapted from ARM-PCR protocols. TCRdb re-called the multiplex PCR reads with MiXCR, one entry per CDR3 protein. The repertoire has 120,000 or so distinct CDR3 sequences, over 65% of them found once; the top ten carry over 10%. Sequencing input: lung tumor tissue. These TCRs come from a young man with non-small cell lung cancer.

The chain uses TRBV11-2 and TRBJ2-2; 8 bases are a match to TRBD1. Germline trimming cut 5 bases from V and 0 bases from J; bases unmatched to any gene: 5. Germline V gene lookup returns CDR1 SGHAT and CDR2 FQNNGV. CDR3 length: 16 residues. The CDR3 nucleotides read TGTGCCAGCAGCCCCAGACAGGGGTCGAACACCGGGGAGCTGTTTTTT. Translation: CASSPRQGSNTGELFF.

This clonotype was seen repeatedly, ten times or more. The CDR3 sequence is CSARWIEGTTEAFF. DNA of the CDR3: TGCAGTGCTAGATGGATTGAGGGGACCACTGAAGCTTTCTTT. The chain has TRBV20-1 and TRBJ1-1, with a weak D call TRBD1 (5 bases). The CDR3 is made up of 14 amino acids. Trimming stripped 2 bases from V and 4 bases from J, with 14 bases between. CDR1 is DFQATT and CDR2 is SNEGSKA in the germline V gene (reference sequence).

The sample holds many counts of this clonotype. The rearrangement uses TRBV12-3 or TRBV12-4 and TRBJ2-1; D not certain. Trimming took off 4 bases at V and 9 bases at J, with 10 bases between the two ends. This CDR3 spans 12 amino acids. The CDR3 loop reads CASSSRVAEQFF. The DNA for the CDR3 is TGTGCCAGCAGTTCAAGGGTCGCTGAGCAGTTCTTC.

Details on this clonotype: A much larger clone is a single base away; this may be a read error. The CDR3 end shows no conserved phenylalanine or tryptophan, and so a read error is likely. The chain employs TRBV11-3 and TRBJ1-1; the D is unclear. Germline lookup yields CDR1 SGHNT and CDR2 YENEEA. The V end was cut by 10 bases, the J end by 3 bases, with 12 bases between. The CDR3 covers 12 residues. CDR3 sequence: CAISLSDTEAFL. CDR3 nucleotide sequence: TGTGCCATCAGTCTCAGTGACACTGAAGCTTTCCTT.

About this clonotype: A read error is likely, as this CDR3 ends without the conserved phenylalanine or tryptophan. The chain has TRBV11-2 and TRBJ2-1; D not certain. CDR1 SGHAT and CDR2 FQNNGV come from the germline V gene. The CDR3 loop spans 14 amino acids. Trimming shortened V by 6 bases and J by 4 bases, and 13 bases separated the two germline ends. The CDR3 spells CASRPLDSYNEQFY. The DNA for the CDR3 is TGTGCCAGCAGACCGTTGGATAGTTACAATGAGCAGTTCTAC.

Regarding this clonotype: The junction departs from the called germline gene at one end, perhaps through a read error. The rearrangement links TRBV5-6 to TRBJ1-1, with D perhaps matching TRBD1 (5 bases). The CDR3 is 13 amino acids. Looked up from germline, CDR1 is SGHDT and CDR2 is YYEEEE. CDR3 in DNA: TGTGCCAGTAGCTTGGAATGGGGGACTGTAGCTTTCTTT. Protein: CASSLEWGTVAFF.

This chain joins TRBV10-3 and TRBJ2-2, with TRBD2 matching over 14 bases. This CDR3 has 17 residues. Trimming cost V 10 bases and J 0 bases; bases outside gene matches: 7. Germline CDR1 ENHRY, CDR2 SYGVKD. The CDR3 here is CATRLTSGGANTGELFF. For the CDR3, the DNA is TGTGCCACCAGATTGACTAGCGGGGGGGCGAACACCGGGGAGCTGTTTTTT.

Remarks on this clonotype: Mismatch with germline at one junction end may stem from a read error. The V call is TRBV4-1, the J call TRBJ2-2; 7 nucleotides align to TRBD2. CDR1 MGHRA and CDR2 YSYEKL come from the germline V gene. This CDR3 has 16 amino acids. The chain's CDR3 is CASNLGTTGNTEELFF. The CDR3 coding sequence is TGCGCCAGCAACCTAGGGACTACCGGGAACACCGAGGAGCTGTTTTTT.

The chain couples TRBV20-1 to TRBJ2-1; TRBD1 matches at 8 bases. Germline CDR1 DFQATT, CDR2 SNEGSKA (reference sequence). Trimming at V came to 7 bases and at J to 1 base, leaving 12 bases not matched to a gene. The CDR3 is 16 amino acids. The CDR3 reads CSVGSQGALSYNEQFF. DNA for the CDR3: TGCAGTGTTGGGTCTCAGGGGGCCCTGTCCTACAATGAGCAGTTCTTC.

A note on this clonotype: The CDR3 end shows no conserved phenylalanine or tryptophan, and so a read error is likely. The chain joins TRBV11-3 to TRBJ2-7; D perhaps matches TRBD1 (5 bases). Germline-derived CDR1 and CDR2 are SGHNT and YENEEA. V dropped 2 bases and J dropped 4 bases, with 6 bases sitting between them. The CDR3 is 12 amino acids. CDR3 loop: CASSLTGYEQYS. CDR3 in DNA: TGTGCCAGCAGCTTAACAGGTTACGAGCAGTACTCT.

By sample share, this clonotype is medium-sized. This rearrangement joins TRBV20-1 to TRBJ2-1; 7 bases line up with TRBD2. In germline, CDR1 is DFQATT, CDR2 SNEGSKA (reference sequence). Unmatched junction bases numbered 3, after V lost 1 base and J lost 3 bases. This CDR3 has 14 amino acids. As DNA, the CDR3 is TGCAGTGCTAGAGCCGCGGGAGACTACAATGAGCAGTTCTTC. Its protein is CSARAAGDYNEQFF.

The CDR3 protein is CASSTYRGRTEAFF. In DNA form, the CDR3 reads TGCGCCAGCAGCACCTACAGGGGAAGGACTGAAGCTTTCTTT. This chain links TRBV5-1 with TRBJ1-1; TRBD1 aligns across 7 bases. Germline V gene data show CDR1 as SGHRS and CDR2 as YFSETQ. CDR3 length: 14 residues. Trimming took 4 bases from V and 5 from J; bases not matched to a gene: 8.

Concerning this clonotype: The conserved phenylalanine or tryptophan is not found at the CDR3 terminus, so this likely reflects a read error. The V gene is TRBV11-3, the J gene TRBJ2-3; a possible D gene is TRBD2 (6 bases). This CDR3 comprises 15 residues. CDR1 SGHNT and CDR2 YENEEA come from the germline V gene. CDR3 protein: CVSSDRLGSTDTQYL. The CDR3 nucleotides are TGTGTTAGCAGCGACCGACTAGGGAGCACAGATACGCAGTATTTA.

In the case of this clonotype: This sequence may be a read error, since a much larger clone differs from it by one base. The chain couples TRBV4-1 to TRBJ2-5; TRBD1 matches 8 bases. Germline CDR1 reads MGHRA; CDR2 reads YSYEKL. This CDR3 is built from 16 residues. The V and J ends lost 1 base and 7 bases, in that order; junction bases with no gene match: 11. Here the CDR3 reads CASSQVGTGERGTQYF. The CDR3 DNA is TGCGCCAGCAGCCAAGTGGGGACAGGTGAGAGAGGGACCCAGTACTTC.

As concerns this clonotype: Being one base from a much bigger clone, this may be a read error. For the CDR3, the DNA is TGTGCCAGTACAGAGAAGGGGGGATCCTACAAGCAGTACTTC. Amino acid sequence: CASTEKGGSYKQYF. This chain links TRBV6-6 with TRBJ2-7; D may match TRBD1 or TRBD2 (6 bases each). This CDR3 contains 14 residues. CDR1 and CDR2 (germline): MNHNY, SVGAGI (reference sequence).

On this clonotype: This is likely a read error, given that the CDR3 carries no conserved phenylalanine or tryptophan at its end. This sequence joins TRBV29-1 and TRBJ1-5, with D perhaps matching TRBD1 (5 bases). The germline V and J ends were trimmed by 3 bases and 6 bases, with 18 bases remaining between them. Germline CDR1 reads SQVTM; CDR2 reads ANQGSEA. The CDR3 consists of 15 residues. CDR3 sequence (DNA): TGCAGCGTTGAGGTGTTGGGAGGGGTTGGTCAGCCCCAGCATTTG. Translating it yields CSVEVLGGVGQPQHL.

Regarding this clonotype: The junction shows a germline mismatch at one end, possibly a read error. The gene calls are TRBV11-3 and TRBJ2-1; D might be TRBD1 (6 bases). The CDR3 covers 12 residues. Germline loops: CDR1 SGHNT, CDR2 YENEEA. The CDR3 spells CTSSRGHDEQFF. CDR3 sequence (DNA): TGTACCAGCAGCAGGGGACATGATGAGCAGTTCTTC.

This chain joins TRBV11-1 and TRBJ1-2; 10 bases line up with TRBD1. CDR1 and CDR2 (germline): SGHAT, FQDESV (reference sequence). The V gene end was trimmed by 10 bases and the J gene end by 4 bases; junction bases not matched to a gene: 9. The CDR3 sequence is 14 residues long. The CDR3 sequence is CAIRPDRGSYGYTF. The CDR3, as DNA: TGTGCCATCAGGCCGGACAGGGGGAGCTATGGCTACACCTTC. The whole variable domain, filled in from reference TRBV11-1 and TRBJ1-2, reads EAEVAQSPRYKITEKSQAVAFWCDPISGHATLYWYRQILGQGPELLVQFQDESVVDDSQLPKDRFSAERLKGVDSTLKIQPAELGDSAMYLCAIRPDRGSYGYTFGSGTRLTVV.

For this clonotype: Given the absence of the conserved phenylalanine or tryptophan at the CDR3 end, a read error is likely. The V gene is TRBV20-1, the J gene TRBJ2-1; D is perhaps TRBD1 (6 bases). The germline CDR1 and CDR2 sequences are DFQATT and SNEGSKA (reference sequence). Trimming took 4 bases from V and 4 from J, leaving 17 bases between them. This CDR3 has 15 residues. The CDR3 DNA is TGCAGTGCTATAGATCTGGGGGCCGATTACAATGAGCAGTTCTGC. This encodes CSAIDLGADYNEQFC.

About this clonotype: A read error is likely, as this CDR3 ends without the conserved phenylalanine or tryptophan. The rearrangement joins TRBV29-1 to TRBJ1-1; D is ambiguous. Germline CDR1 SQVTM, CDR2 ANQGSEA. The CDR3 has 12 amino acids. Trimming left V 6 bases short and J 1 base short, with 9 bases between. CDR3 sequence reads: CSVTVANTEAFY. As DNA, the CDR3 is TGCAGCGTCACCGTGGCGAACACTGAAGCTTTCTAT.

A note on this clonotype: One end of the junction is discordant with germline, which a read error may explain. V gene TRBV11-2 combines with J gene TRBJ1-6; D perhaps matches TRBD1 (6 bases). CDR1 SGHAT and CDR2 FQNNGV come from the germline V gene. The CDR3 contains 19 residues. CDR3 in DNA: TGTGTCAGCAGCGACGCTACGTCCAGGGGTGGCTCCTATAATTCACCCCTCCACTTT. Amino acid sequence: CVSSDATSRGGSYNSPLHF.

This clonotype showed up just once. One base away lies a much larger clone, so this may be a sequencing read error. The gene calls are TRBV24-1 and TRBJ1-1; D unresolved. CDR3 length equals 13 residues. Germline CDR1 is KGHDR and CDR2 is SFDVKD. The V and J ends lost 9 bases and 4 bases respectively, with 14 bases between them. The CDR3 is CATRMAQSTEAFF. The CDR3 DNA reads TGTGCCACCCGCATGGCGCAAAGCACTGAAGCTTTCTTT.

Remarks on this clonotype: This sequence may be a read error, since a much larger clone differs from it by one base. The DNA is omitted, as the CDR3 cannot be located on it reliably, and the CDR3 follows TCRdb's listing. V is TRBV6-5 and J is TRBJ1-2; TRBD1, the table's D call, was not compared with the DNA. The CDR3 is 13 residues long, ends included. Germline CDR1 and CDR2: MNHEY and SVGAGI. This chain's CDR3 is CVGSTSGRYGYTF.

As regards this clonotype: A read error may produce the germline difference seen at one junction end. V gene TRBV5-4 combines with J gene TRBJ2-5; 8 bases fit TRBD2. The CDR3 is 13 residues long. In germline, CDR1 is SGHNT, CDR2 YYREEE (reference sequence). The CDR3 DNA is TGTGCCAGCATCGGGAGGGGCGCTGAGGCCCATTACTTC. Protein sequence: CASIGRGAEAHYF.

The chain joins TRBV10-3 to TRBJ1-1, with D unresolved. The V gene's germline CDR1 is ENHRY and CDR2 SYGVKD. This CDR3 has 12 amino acids. The V end lost 4 bases, the J end lost 1 base, and 4 bases lay between the germline ends. CDR3 sequence: CAISGWNTEAFF. The DNA of the CDR3 is TGTGCCATCAGTGGGTGGAACACTGAAGCTTTCTTT.

Regarding this clonotype: Relative to the germline gene, one junction end is altered; a read error may explain this. This chain connects TRBV10-1 to TRBJ2-7; possible D gene TRBD2, 6 bases. CDR3 length: 13 amino acids. CDR1 is WNHNN, CDR2 SYGVQD, per germline (reference sequence). The DNA for the CDR3 is TGCGCCAGCAATGAGGTGGTGGGAGGCGAGCAGTACTTC. Protein sequence: CASNEVVGGEQYF.